These 2 T cell receptor beta chains originate from one sample sequenced in a study of CD8 T cells in Susac syndrome (dated 2019 in TCRdb). The receptor library was made with the immunoSEQ multiplex PCR assay. RNA was extracted using the RNeasy kit, and roughly 0.5 to 1 ug of the RNA was reverse transcribed with random hexamers. The public sequencing data were trimmed at Q25 with fastp and processed into clonotypes with MiXCR by TCRdb, which kept only in-frame beta chains. Under each unique CDR3 protein, matching rows form one entry showing the most common genes and DNA. Within this sample are about 140,000 distinct CDR3 sequences, with about 93% of them counted one time only. In total, the top ten clones hold approximately 0.25% of the sample. The sample comprised CD8+ T cells from PBMCs. The receptors derive from a human donor in good health.

This clonotype was detected once. The V gene is TRBV29-1, the J gene TRBJ2-7; perhaps TRBD1 as D (6 bases). Trimming cost V 5 bases and J 10 bases, with 15 bases left between them. The CDR3 loop spans 11 amino acids. Germline loops: CDR1 SQVTM, CDR2 ANQGSEA. CDR3 residues: CSVLLDSRQYF. CDR3 bases: TGCAGCGTTCTACTGGACAGTCGACAGTACTTC.

This chain uses TRBV15 with TRBJ2-2; perhaps TRBD1 as D (5 bases). This CDR3 contains 13 residues. Germline assignment: CDR1 LNHNV and CDR2 YYDKDF (reference sequence). Trimming stripped 3 bases from V and 4 bases from J, with 6 bases between. The CDR3 sequence is CATSRDTTGELFF. CDR3 nucleotides: TGTGCCACCAGCAGGGACACCACCGGGGAGCTGTTTTTT.